The rows below give T cell receptor beta chains drawn from one sample of a study of OX40 agonist ivuxolimab in advanced cancers. Libraries were prepared by immunoSEQ multiplex PCR; TCRdb keeps only in-frame clonotypes and omits some of them. This table has 55,000 to 60,000 clones, 80% to 90% appearing once. Here the sequenced sample was CD4+ or CD8+ T cells sorted from blood, taken in a trial of the OX40 agonist ivuxolimab. The receptors come from an adult with an advanced solid tumor such as melanoma, head and neck, liver or kidney cancer. Each CDR3 is given with its conserved first and last residue. Each record gives: CDR3 protein, CDR3 length, V gene, J gene.

CASSSLDRGEQYF	13	TRBV5-6	TRBJ2-7
CATRGADSTDTQYF	14	TRBV10-3	TRBJ2-3
CASTGTYNNEQFF	13	TRBV6-5	TRBJ2-1
CASSRQYGYTF	11	TRBV6-6	TRBJ1-2
CASNTASGRMQYF	13	TRBV6-1	TRBJ2-7
CASSLLDRGTDGYTF	15	TRBV7-2	TRBJ1-2
CASSQVLTAPWDTQYF	16	TRBV4-2	TRBJ2-3
CASSFSGPSNQPQHF	15	TRBV7-2	TRBJ1-5
CASSRQSGETQYF	13	TRBV4-1	TRBJ2-5
CATSRDLVLAGRYNEQFF	18	TRBV15	TRBJ2-1
CASSLGLAEYEQYF	14	TRBV7-8	TRBJ2-7
CASSITFRDTQYF	13	TRBV6-1	TRBJ2-3
CAWSVRGQLGTGELFF	16	TRBV30	TRBJ2-2
CASSYDREETQYF	13	TRBV11-2	TRBJ2-5
CASTRDGNSPLHF	13	TRBV7-9	TRBJ1-6
CSASGRGENIQYF	13	TRBV29-1	TRBJ2-4
CASSQPQGRWTDTQYF	16	TRBV14	TRBJ2-3
CASSLSGNTGELFF	14	TRBV7-3	TRBJ2-2
CASSQAADSSYNEQFF	16	TRBV4-2	TRBJ2-1
CASSEMSMMETQYF	14	TRBV2	TRBJ2-5
CASSRHYGYTF	11	TRBV5-6	TRBJ1-2
CAWSLSSDRGNQPQHF	16	TRBV30	TRBJ1-5
CASSLGQGAGETQYF	15	TRBV5-1	TRBJ2-5
CASSSTTDTQYF	12	TRBV7-9	TRBJ2-3
CAWSSSEVAKNIQYF	15	TRBV30	TRBJ2-4
CASDSSGGSYEQYF	14	TRBV28	TRBJ2-7
CAISTGEIRQPQHF	14	TRBV10-3	TRBJ1-5
CASSYVGRQIDEQYF	15	TRBV5-4	TRBJ2-7
CASSTSGGEQYF	12	TRBV28	TRBJ2-7
CASSNPRQGTNTGELFF	17	TRBV19	TRBJ2-2
CASSLLGQGKRDEKLFF	17	TRBV5-5	TRBJ1-4
CASSLGRVNEQYF	13	TRBV5-1	TRBJ2-7
CASSFGANYGYTF	13	TRBV7-8	TRBJ1-2
CASSPPGRDYEQYF	14	TRBV11-3	TRBJ2-7
CASSLDSGGTYEQYF	15	TRBV5-1	TRBJ2-7
CASSAGQGEMNTEAFF	16	TRBV5-5	TRBJ1-1
CASSGRLTSSNEQYF	15	TRBV6-5	.
CASTSAYNEQFF	12	TRBV6-5	TRBJ2-1
CASSRDSDNEQFF	13	TRBV19	TRBJ2-1
CAISAGTSEGGYTF	14	TRBV10-3	TRBJ1-2
CASSLEGATEAFF	13	TRBV7-9	TRBJ1-1
CASSMPVTLNQPQHF	15	TRBV19	TRBJ1-5
CASSPHVGGRYEQYF	15	TRBV9	TRBJ2-7
CASSSPTVSYEQYF	14	TRBV7-8	TRBJ2-7
CAWSIPGQGNEKLFF	15	TRBV30	TRBJ1-4
CASNRPDTRGGYTF	14	TRBV19	TRBJ1-2
CASSLGQLPGQETQYF	16	TRBV11-3	TRBJ2-5
CASSVPGQRYNEQFF	15	TRBV19	TRBJ2-1
CAWSVLGVQETQYF	14	TRBV30	TRBJ2-5
CASSLYVGTEAFF	13	TRBV13	TRBJ1-1